The rows below give T cell receptor beta chains drawn from one sample of a study of technical replicates of blood from several donors. Assay used: immunoSEQ multiplex PCR; TCRdb lists only in-frame clones, some missing. The sample yields 76,000 or so clones, roughly 91% seen once. The sequenced sample consisted of T cells isolated from PBMCs. All receptors derive from a human donor in good health. The CDR3 runs from the conserved cysteine through the conserved F or W. The D gene is left open where the match is weak. Not every row has a clone size; where given, it reads once, few, many or a size class.

.	14	.	TRBV6-1	TRBJ1-1	CASSEPGLNTEAFF	TGTGCCAGCAGTGAGCCGGGACTAAACACTGAAGCTTTCTTT
TRBD1	18	.	TRBV7-6	TRBJ2-6	CASSLVGQGIFGANVLTF	TGTGCCAGCAGCTTAGTGGGACAGGGGATTTTTGGGGCCAACGTCCTGACTTTC
.	13	once	TRBV7-3	TRBJ2-7	CASSQGGIYEQYF	TGTGCCAGCAGCCAAGGCGGGATATACGAGCAGTACTTC
.	14	.	TRBV5-6	TRBJ2-5	CASSFGVSGETQYF	TGTGCCAGCAGCTTCGGGGTGAGCGGGGAGACCCAGTACTTC
.	12	.	TRBV4-1	TRBJ2-5	CASSHSSETQYF	TGCGCCAGCAGCCACAGTTCAGAGACCCAGTACTTC
.	16	.	TRBV7-8	TRBJ2-3	CASSPPDRVSTDTQYF	TGTGCCAGCAGCCCGCCGGACAGAGTTAGCACAGATACGCAGTATTTT
TRBD1	15	once	TRBV19	TRBJ2-1	CASSTRTGGLNEQFF	TGTGCCAGTAGTACGCGGACAGGGGGCCTCAATGAGCAGTTCTTC
.	14	.	TRBV7-8	TRBJ1-1	CASSLRLGWTEAFF	TGTGCCAGCAGCTTAAGACTTGGGTGGACTGAAGCTTTCTTT
TRBD1	14	few	TRBV7-6	TRBJ1-1	CASSRTGYGTEAFF	TGTGCCAGCAGCCGGACAGGGTACGGCACTGAAGCTTTCTTT
.	13	.	TRBV7-9	TRBJ1-1	CASSLAWSTEAFF	TGTGCCAGCAGCTTAGCCTGGAGCACTGAAGCTTTCTTT
TRBD1	14	.	TRBV5-1	TRBJ2-2	CASSPGGEGGELFF	TGCGCCAGCAGCCCAGGGGGCGAGGGCGGGGAGCTGTTTTTT
.	17	.	TRBV18	TRBJ1-5	CASSPRRQGMGNQPQHF	TGTGCCAGCTCACCACGGCGCCAGGGAATGGGCAATCAGCCCCAGCATTTT
TRBD2	16	.	TRBV4-1	TRBJ2-7	CASSQDFSGRVNEQYF	TGCGCCAGCAGCCAAGATTTCAGCGGGAGAGTCAACGAGCAGTACTTC
TRBD1	13	once	TRBV19	TRBJ1-2	CATGDRANYGYTF	TGTGCCACTGGGGACAGGGCCAACTATGGCTACACCTTC
.	15	.	TRBV2	TRBJ2-1	CASSVERPSYNEQFF	TGTGCCAGCAGTGTTGAGCGCCCCTCCTACAATGAGCAGTTCTTC
.	13	.	TRBV6-4	TRBJ2-2	CASSPGDTGELFF	TGTGCCAGCAGTCCGGGGGACACCGGGGAGCTGTTTTTT
TRBD1	13	.	TRBV19	TRBJ2-5	CASRGTGVETQYF	TGTGCCAGTAGGGGGACAGGGGTGGAGACCCAGTACTTC
TRBD1	14	.	TRBV6-1	TRBJ1-4	CASSQQGLGGKLFF	TGTGCCAGCAGTCAACAGGGGTTAGGGGGAAAACTGTTTTTT
.	17	.	TRBV28	TRBJ2-5	CASSFQTESSYQETQYF	TGTGCCAGCAGTTTCCAAACAGAAAGTTCGTACCAAGAGACCCAGTACTTC
.	17	.	TRBV27	TRBJ2-5	CASSLSVPSWAGETQYF	TGTGCCAGCAGTTTATCGGTCCCCTCCTGGGCGGGAGAGACCCAGTACTTC
.	11	.	TRBV28	TRBJ2-7	CASRQGYEQYF	TGTGCCAGCAGGCAGGGGTACGAGCAGTACTTC
TRBD2	15	.	TRBV5-4	TRBJ2-5	CASSILAGGEETQYF	TGTGCCAGCAGCATACTAGCGGGAGGCGAAGAGACCCAGTACTTC
.	16	.	TRBV7-2	TRBJ1-5	CASSLAGKTPVTAQHF	TGTGCCAGCAGCTTAGCGGGCAAGACACCCGTTACAGCCCAGCATTTT
.	13	.	TRBV10-3	TRBJ1-2	CAISGSENYGYTF	TGTGCCATCAGTGGATCGGAGAACTATGGCTACACCTTC
.	14	.	TRBV19	TRBJ1-1	CASSRRGMNTEAFF	TGTGCCAGTAGTAGACGGGGAATGAACACTGAAGCTTTCTTT
.	16	.	TRBV5-4	TRBJ1-6	CASSLLQNSYNSPLHF	TGTGCCAGCAGCTTGTTACAGAACTCCTATAATTCACCCCTCCACTTT
.	14	.	TRBV19	TRBJ1-5	CASSMSISNQPQHF	TGTGCCAGTAGTATGTCAATTAGCAATCAGCCCCAGCATTTT
TRBD2	15	once	TRBV11-2	TRBJ2-7	CASSPRGAGIYEQYF	TGTGCCAGCAGCCCGCGTGGAGCGGGGATTTACGAGCAGTACTTC
.	14	.	TRBV5-5	TRBJ1-1	CASSLWGQNTEAFF	TGTGCCAGCAGCTTGTGGGGACAGAACACTGAAGCTTTCTTT
.	13	.	TRBV11-2	TRBJ1-1	CASSLEHRAGAFF	TGTGCCAGCAGCTTAGAACACAGGGCGGGAGCTTTCTTT
.	14	.	TRBV29-1	TRBJ2-3	CSELAGDRTDTQYF	TGCAGTGAACTTGCAGGGGATCGCACAGATACGCAGTATTTT
TRBD1	17	.	TRBV5-6	TRBJ1-1	CASSLRDRGQVNTEAFF	TGTGCCAGCAGCTTAAGGGACAGGGGGCAGGTGAACACTGAAGCTTTCTTT
.	21	.	TRBV18	TRBJ2-1	CASSPPPWTGLVGRGANEQFF	TGTGCCAGCTCACCACCCCCCTGGACGGGATTAGTTGGCCGGGGGGCCAATGAGCAGTTCTTC
TRBD2	14	.	TRBV5-1	TRBJ2-2	CASKSGGNTGELFF	TGCGCCAGCAAATCGGGGGGGAACACCGGGGAGCTGTTTTTT
TRBD2	13	.	TRBV6-5	TRBJ2-5	CASRLAGPETQYF	TGTGCCAGCAGACTAGCGGGACCGGAGACCCAGTACTTC
TRBD1	14	.	TRBV30	TRBJ1-4	CAWSVGTANEKLFF	TGTGCCTGGAGTGTAGGGACAGCGAATGAAAAACTGTTTTTT
TRBD1	14	.	TRBV5-6	TRBJ2-7	CASSFGTGVHEQYF	TGTGCCAGCAGCTTTGGGACAGGGGTCCACGAGCAGTACTTC
.	15	once	TRBV9	TRBJ1-5	CASSVAGMDNQPQHF	TGTGCCAGCAGCGTAGCAGGGATGGATAATCAGCCCCAGCATTTT
TRBD1	13	.	TRBV2	TRBJ1-2	CASRETGLYGYTF	TGTGCCAGCAGGGAGACAGGGCTCTATGGCTACACCTTC
TRBD2	14	few	TRBV19	TRBJ2-1	CASSTGTTNNEQFF	TGTGCCAGTAGTACCGGGACTACTAACAATGAGCAGTTCTTC
.	16	.	TRBV4-2	TRBJ1-1	CASSQIPGHVNTEAFF	TGTGCCAGCAGCCAAATACCGGGACACGTGAACACTGAAGCTTTCTTT
TRBD1	16	.	TRBV27	TRBJ1-6	CASSSRQGSLGSPLHF	TGTGCCAGCAGTTCCCGACAGGGGTCCCTAGGTTCACCCCTCCACTTT
TRBD1	15	.	TRBV5-1	TRBJ2-5	CASSAIGTAQETQYF	TGCGCCAGCAGCGCCATAGGGACAGCCCAAGAGACCCAGTACTTC
TRBD2	16	.	TRBV19	TRBJ2-1	CASSIEASGGINEQFF	TGTGCCAGTAGTATAGAAGCTAGCGGGGGAATCAATGAGCAGTTCTTC
TRBD2	17	.	TRBV15	TRBJ2-1	CATSREASGGLYNEQFF	TGTGCCACCAGCAGAGAAGCTAGCGGGGGGCTTTACAATGAGCAGTTCTTC
.	13	.	TRBV28	TRBJ1-1	CASSFVGGGEAFF	TGTGCCAGCAGTTTCGTGGGGGGGGGTGAAGCTTTCTTT
.	13	.	TRBV19	TRBJ1-5	CASTPTHNQPQHF	TGTGCCAGTACCCCAACTCACAATCAGCCCCAGCATTTT
.	13	.	TRBV7-7	TRBJ2-7	CASSPTPADEQYF	TGTGCTAGCAGCCCCACCCCCGCAGACGAGCAGTACTTC
TRBD1	15	.	TRBV5-1	TRBJ2-7	CASSPGGQGLREQYF	TGCGCCAGCAGCCCGGGGGGACAGGGGTTGAGGGAGCAGTACTTC
TRBD2	15	.	TRBV25-1	TRBJ2-4	CASSPRTSRGNIQYF	TGTGCCAGCAGTCCACGGACTAGTCGGGGAAACATTCAGTACTTC
.	15	.	TRBV7-6	TRBJ2-3	CASSLGSGNTDTQYF	TGTGCCAGCAGCTTAGGTTCAGGGAACACAGATACGCAGTATTTT
TRBD2	16	.	TRBV5-1	TRBJ2-1	CASSWGQRELYDEQFF	TGCGCCAGCAGCTGGGGGCAGCGGGAGTTGTATGATGAGCAGTTCTTC
TRBD1	12	.	TRBV18	TRBJ2-1	CASSEQGNEQFF	TGTGCCAGCTCGGAACAGGGGAATGAGCAGTTCTTC